Below, 2 T cell receptor beta chains from the same sample are listed, as sequenced in a study of spatial heterogeneity in lung cancer. The time point was: blood at routine non-recurrence follow-up after resection. No cells were sorted before sequencing. The whole RNA sequenced was extracted from tumor, nontumor lung or frozen PBMC. TCRdb reprocessed the 5' RACE reads via MiXCR and lists one record per CDR3 protein. Of about 52,000 distinct CDR3 sequences listed, 7.4% are singletons. The sample consisted of PBMCs, taken at follow-up. Receptors originate from a female donor with early-stage non-small cell lung cancer.

This clonotype appeared many times. The chain has TRBV15 and TRBJ1-5; D is unresolved. Germline V CDR1 and CDR2: LNHNV, YYDKDF (reference sequence). This CDR3 is built from 12 residues. Trimming pared 9 bases from V and 4 bases from J, leaving 10 bases between. CDR3 region: CATNAGNQPQHF. CDR3 bases: TGTGCCACGAATGCCGGTAATCAGCCCCAGCATTTT.

The chain recombines TRBV6-5 with TRBJ1-6; D not resolved. The CDR3 sequence is 15 residues long. V lost 0 bases and J 7 bases, leaving 10 bases between the germline ends. In germline, CDR1 is MNHEY, CDR2 SVGAGI. CDR3 region: CASSYSSSGNSPLHF. For the CDR3, the DNA is TGTGCCAGCAGTTACTCGTCCAGTGGAAATTCACCCCTCCACTTT.